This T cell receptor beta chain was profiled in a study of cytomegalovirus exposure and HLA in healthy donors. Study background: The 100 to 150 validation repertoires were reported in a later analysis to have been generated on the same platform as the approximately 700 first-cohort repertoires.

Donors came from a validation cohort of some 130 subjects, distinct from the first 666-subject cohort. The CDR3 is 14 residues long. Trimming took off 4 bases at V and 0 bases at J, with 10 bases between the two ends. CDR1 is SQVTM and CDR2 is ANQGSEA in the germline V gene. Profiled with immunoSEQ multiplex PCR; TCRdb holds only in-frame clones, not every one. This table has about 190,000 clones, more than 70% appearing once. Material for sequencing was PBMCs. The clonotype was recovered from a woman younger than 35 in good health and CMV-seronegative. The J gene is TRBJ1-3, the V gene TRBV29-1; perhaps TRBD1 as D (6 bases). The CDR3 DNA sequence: TGCAGCGTTGCCCAGGGGCTCTCTGGAAACACCATATATTTT. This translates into CSVAQGLSGNTIYF.